The source of this T cell receptor (beta chain) is a study of response to subunit inactivated influenza vaccine. The study's findings and limits: There was a suggestion from the authors that each seasonal influenza vaccination recruits few new T cells.

CDR3 length: 14 residues. V dropped 2 bases and J dropped 1 base, with 9 bases sitting between them. TCRdb passed the RT-PCR reads through MiXCR, listing each CDR3 protein once. Of under 750,000 distinct CDR3 sequences listed, 10% to 15% are singletons. Regarding this clonotype: The antigen is not known.

Sequencing was performed on PBMCs from blood, taken on the day of vaccination. The chain combines TRBV12-3 or TRBV12-4 with TRBJ2-7, with D perhaps TRBD1 or TRBD2 (5 bases each). The source is a man aged 45-65 years who received an inactivated influenza vaccine. The CDR3 DNA is TGTGCCAGCAGTTTAACGGGGCATTCCTACGAGCAGTACTTC. It translates to CASSLTGHSYEQYF.